This T cell receptor beta chain was recorded in a study of Graves' ophthalmopathy and Graves' hyperthyroidism. The study's findings and limits: Thyroid clonotypes that were expanded above 0.001 frequency mostly also appeared in blood.

The CDR3 runs to 14 residues. The germline V gene has CDR1 MNHEY and CDR2 SMNVEV (reference sequence). The V gene lost 0 bases and the J gene lost 3 bases, with 8 bases spanning the gap. On this clonotype itself: Its specificity is unknown.

Hyperthyroidism patients, aged 18 to 65, were newly diagnosed, under 2 months' duration. The authors diagnosed from clinical symptoms, serum thyroxine, TRAb, thyroid ultrasound and orbital computed tomography. From RNA, the CDR3 regions of TCR beta chains were amplified and sequenced. An initial RT-PCR round employing HTBI primers preceded a second-round multiplex PCR. TCRdb reanalysed the multiplex PCR reads using MiXCR and keeps one entry per CDR3 protein. Of roughly 1.1 million distinct CDR3 sequences detected, roughly 35% appear once; the ten largest clones hold 11%. What was sequenced was peripheral blood or thyroid tissue (not recorded which). The receptor comes from an adult man with Graves' hyperthyroidism. V and J are TRBV27 and TRBJ2-5, with D perhaps matching TRBD2 (5 bases). CDR3 amino acids: CASSLSVGEETQYF. The CDR3 DNA sequence: TGTGCCAGCAGTTTATCTGTGGGAGAAGAGACCCAGTACTTC.